This is a list of T cell receptor beta chains from one sample in a study of identical twins. TCRdb re-derived calls from the 5' RACE reads in MiXCR, one entry per CDR3 protein. The table lists approximately 500,000 distinct CDR3 sequences, 13% to 15% of them singletons. The sample also formed part of further work on yellow fever vaccine responses in identical twins.

Specimen: CD4+ T cells sorted from blood. The receptors shown here come from a woman between 18 and 29 years old in good health. Each CDR3 is given with its conserved first and last residue. The order of the fields is clone size, V gene, J gene, D gene, CDR3 protein, CDR3 DNA. A D gene is named only where the DNA matches it firmly. A row's size may be missing; if present it is once, few, many or a size class.

clone size: few
V gene: TRBV9
J gene: TRBJ2-7
D gene: .
CDR3 protein: CASSPMLASLGNEQYF
CDR3 DNA: TGTGCCAGCAGCCCCATGTTGGCGTCCCTGGGAAACGAGCAGTACTTC

clone size: .
V gene: TRBV5-1
J gene: TRBJ2-2
D gene: .
CDR3 protein: CASSSIADTGELFF
CDR3 DNA: TGCGCCAGCAGTTCGATAGCGGACACCGGGGAGCTGTTTTTT

clone size: .
V gene: TRBV5-1
J gene: TRBJ2-3
D gene: .
CDR3 protein: CASSYSVSTSTDTQYF
CDR3 DNA: TGCGCCAGCAGCTACAGCGTAAGCACTAGCACAGATACGCAGTATTTT

clone size: few
V gene: TRBV7-9
J gene: TRBJ1-1
D gene: .
CDR3 protein: CASSTRTGTEAFF
CDR3 DNA: TGTGCCAGCAGCACGAGGACGGGAACTGAAGCTTTCTTT

clone size: .
V gene: TRBV6-5
J gene: TRBJ1-2
D gene: .
CDR3 protein: CASSYSHGRPNGYTF
CDR3 DNA: TGTGCCAGCAGTTACTCCCACGGGCGACCAAATGGCTACACCTTC

clone size: .
V gene: TRBV18
J gene: TRBJ2-2
D gene: TRBD2
CDR3 protein: CASSPLAGDTGELFF
CDR3 DNA: TGTGCCAGCTCACCACTAGCGGGGGACACCGGGGAGCTGTTTTTT

clone size: .
V gene: TRBV20-1
J gene: TRBJ1-5
D gene: TRBD1
CDR3 protein: CSAARGRVGNQPQHF
CDR3 DNA: TGCAGTGCTGCCAGGGGGCGCGTGGGCAATCAGCCCCAGCATTTT

clone size: .
V gene: TRBV7-9
J gene: TRBJ1-3
D gene: TRBD1
CDR3 protein: CASKNDRGDGNTIYF
CDR3 DNA: TGTGCCAGCAAGAACGACAGGGGAGATGGAAACACCATATATTTT

clone size: .
V gene: TRBV11-2
J gene: TRBJ1-3
D gene: TRBD1
CDR3 protein: CASSSNRDRGSGNTIYF
CDR3 DNA: TGTGCCAGCAGCTCTAACCGGGACAGGGGCTCTGGAAACACCATATATTTT

clone size: .
V gene: TRBV3-1
J gene: TRBJ2-1
D gene: TRBD2
CDR3 protein: CASSQELGTGGTRREQFF
CDR3 DNA: TGTGCCAGCAGCCAAGAATTGGGTACGGGAGGGACACGGAGGGAGCAGTTCTTC

clone size: .
V gene: TRBV5-1
J gene: TRBJ2-3
D gene: .
CDR3 protein: CATGPENTDTQYF
CDR3 DNA: TGCGCCACTGGCCCGGAAAACACAGATACGCAGTATTTT

clone size: .
V gene: TRBV28
J gene: TRBJ2-1
D gene: .
CDR3 protein: CASRTRRTLSYNEQFF
CDR3 DNA: TGTGCCAGCAGAACCCGGAGGACCTTGTCCTACAATGAGCAGTTCTTC

clone size: .
V gene: TRBV4-1
J gene: TRBJ1-1
D gene: .
CDR3 protein: CASSQAARGLNTEAFF
CDR3 DNA: TGCGCCAGCAGCCAAGCTGCTCGGGGCCTGAACACTGAAGCTTTCTTT

clone size: .
V gene: TRBV20-1
J gene: TRBJ1-5
D gene: .
CDR3 protein: CSAREGSDSNQPKHF
CDR3 DNA: TGCAGTGCTAGAGAGGGCAGTGATAGCAATCAGCCCAAGCATTTT

clone size: many
V gene: TRBV27
J gene: TRBJ2-3
D gene: .
CDR3 protein: CASSSRGDTQYF
CDR3 DNA: TGTGCCAGCAGTTCAAGGGGTGATACGCAGTATTTT

clone size: .
V gene: TRBV4-1
J gene: TRBJ2-2
D gene: .
CDR3 protein: CASSRLPNTGELFF
CDR3 DNA: TGCGCCAGCAGCCGTCTACCGAACACCGGGGAGCTGTTTTTT

clone size: .
V gene: TRBV20-1
J gene: TRBJ1-5
D gene: .
CDR3 protein: CSARTPKGAQHF
CDR3 DNA: TGCAGTGCTAGGACCCCTAAGGGGGCCCAGCATTTT

clone size: .
V gene: TRBV15
J gene: TRBJ1-3
D gene: TRBD1
CDR3 protein: CATSRAGQGAIGNTIYF
CDR3 DNA: TGTGCCACCAGCAGGGCCGGACAGGGGGCGATTGGAAACACCATATATTTT

clone size: .
V gene: TRBV28
J gene: TRBJ2-1
D gene: TRBD2
CDR3 protein: CASSLMGSGRFHEQFF
CDR3 DNA: TGTGCCAGCAGTTTAATGGGTAGCGGGAGATTCCATGAGCAGTTCTTC

clone size: few
V gene: TRBV10-3
J gene: TRBJ1-1
D gene: .
CDR3 protein: CAISDGEPEAFF
CDR3 DNA: TGTGCCATCAGTGATGGGGAACCTGAAGCTTTCTTT

clone size: .
V gene: TRBV7-2
J gene: TRBJ2-5
D gene: TRBD2
CDR3 protein: CASSSTSSGGLTQYF
CDR3 DNA: TGTGCCAGCAGCTCCACATCAAGCGGGGGGCTAACCCAGTACTTC

clone size: .
V gene: TRBV3-1
J gene: TRBJ1-5
D gene: .
CDR3 protein: CASSQAGTRSNQPQHF
CDR3 DNA: TGTGCCAGCAGCCAGGCAGGGACCCGTAGCAATCAGCCCCAGCATTTT

clone size: few
V gene: TRBV29-1
J gene: TRBJ1-4
D gene: TRBD1
CDR3 protein: CSASDRGTNEKLFF
CDR3 DNA: TGCAGCGCCTCTGACAGGGGAACTAATGAAAAACTGTTTTTT

clone size: .
V gene: TRBV24-1
J gene: TRBJ2-2
D gene: .
CDR3 protein: CATSGSGLGELFF
CDR3 DNA: TGTGCCACCAGTGGTTCGGGGCTCGGGGAGCTGTTTTTT

clone size: .
V gene: TRBV28
J gene: TRBJ1-2
D gene: .
CDR3 protein: CASSFNNYGYTF
CDR3 DNA: TGTGCCAGCAGTTTTAACAACTATGGCTACACCTTC

clone size: .
V gene: TRBV20-1
J gene: TRBJ2-7
D gene: .
CDR3 protein: CSASGLSSYEQYF
CDR3 DNA: TGCAGTGCTAGCGGGCTTAGCTCCTACGAGCAGTACTTC

clone size: .
V gene: TRBV12-3/TRBV12-4
J gene: TRBJ2-7
D gene: .
CDR3 protein: CASAPEREGGYEQYF
CDR3 DNA: TGTGCCAGTGCCCCGGAGCGGGAAGGGGGGTACGAGCAGTACTTC

clone size: once
V gene: TRBV7-9
J gene: TRBJ1-1
D gene: TRBD1
CDR3 protein: CASSAQGDPTEAFF
CDR3 DNA: TGTGCCAGCAGCGCGCAGGGGGACCCGACTGAAGCTTTCTTT

clone size: .
V gene: TRBV20-1
J gene: TRBJ2-1
D gene: .
CDR3 protein: CSAIRLVSSYNEQFF
CDR3 DNA: TGCAGTGCTATCCGACTAGTGAGCTCCTACAATGAGCAGTTCTTC